The 20 T cell receptor beta chains presented below share a single source sample, sequenced in a study of blood T cell repertoires in COVID-19. Using immunoSEQ multiplex PCR, the repertoire was profiled, and TCRdb retains in-frame clones only, with some absent. The data hold 40,000 to 50,000 clones, with over 80% observed a single time. Material: peripheral blood. The receptors come from an elderly woman with acute or convalescent COVID-19.

This clone was seen once. This chain links TRBV4-3 with TRBJ2-6, with TRBD2 matching over 12 bases. CDR3 size: 20 residues. Germline V gene lookup returns CDR1 LGHNA and CDR2 YSLEER. After removal of 4 bases from V and 0 bases from J, the junction contained 10 bases not matched to a gene. The CDR3 nucleotides are TGCGCCAGCAGCCGACGGACTAGCGGGGCTGACCCCTCTGGGGCCAACGTCCTGACTTTC. It yields the protein CASSRRTSGADPSGANVLTF.

The chain carries TRBV3-1 (or the pseudogene TRBV3-2) and TRBJ1-2; the D gene is possibly TRBD1 (5 bases). V was clipped by 0 bases and J by 2 bases, with 10 bases between them. This CDR3 has 15 amino acids. Germline CDR1 and CDR2: LGHDT and YNNKEL (reference sequence). The CDR3 DNA sequence: TGTGCCAGCAGCCAAGAATTCCGGGGGAACTATGGCTACACCTTC. Translating it yields CASSQEFRGNYGYTF.

This CDR3 reads CASSPGLAGETQYF. In DNA, the CDR3 is TGTGCCAGCAGCCCTGGACTAGCCGGGGAGACCCAGTACTTC. The gene calls are TRBV5-4 and TRBJ2-5; 8 nucleotides line up with TRBD2. Looked up from germline, CDR1 is SGHNT and CDR2 is YYREEE (reference sequence). Trimming cost V 4 bases and J 5 bases; bases outside gene matches: 7. The CDR3 sequence is 14 residues long. Full variable domain (missing parts from reference TRBV5-4 and TRBJ2-5): ETGVTQSPTHLIKTRGQQVTLRCSSQSGHNTVSWYQQALGQGPQFIFQYYREEENGRGNFPPRFSGLQFPNYSSELNVNALELDDSALYLCASSPGLAGETQYFGPGTRLLVL.

The V call is TRBV6-1, the J call TRBJ1-1, with D possibly being TRBD1 (6 bases). The germline gives CDR1 MNHNS, CDR2 SASEGT. The V end lost 2 bases, the J end lost 2 bases, and 9 bases lay between the germline ends. The CDR3 consists of 14 residues. CDR3 coding DNA: TGTGCCAGCAGTGAAACAGGGACAAACACTGAAGCTTTCTTT. Amino acids: CASSETGTNTEAFF.

This clone was seen only a few times. V usage is TRBV4-1 and J usage is TRBJ1-2; the match to TRBD1 covers 7 bases. This CDR3 spans 15 amino acids. V trimming: 0 bases; J trimming: 8 bases; junction bases outside the gene matches: 9. Germline V gene data show CDR1 as MGHRA and CDR2 as YSYEKL. The DNA for the CDR3 is TGCGCCAGCAGCCAAGATGATAGGGGGCGCGAGGGCTACACCTTC. This encodes CASSQDDRGREGYTF.

This chain links TRBV5-1 with TRBJ2-5, with 11 positions matching TRBD2. This CDR3 comprises 16 residues. Per the germline V gene, CDR1 is SGHRS and CDR2 is YFSETQ. Trimming cost V 0 bases and J 4 bases; bases outside gene matches: 5. DNA of the CDR3: TGCGCCAGCAGCTTGGTGACTAGCGGGGTTGGAGAGACCCAGTACTTC. Encoded protein: CASSLVTSGVGETQYF.

The chain is built from TRBV25-1 and TRBJ1-2; TRBD1 might be the D (5 bases). This CDR3 spans 12 amino acids. Trimming pared 4 bases from V and 4 bases from J, leaving 7 bases between. Germline V gives CDR1 MGHDK, CDR2 SYGVNS. The CDR3 sequence is CASSGTTYGYTF. The CDR3 DNA is TGTGCCAGCAGTGGGACAACCTATGGCTACACCTTC.

There are many counts of this clone. V usage is TRBV7-6 and J usage is TRBJ1-5; 7 bases agree with TRBD1. The CDR3 contains 15 residues. Per germline, CDR1 SGHVS and CDR2 FNYEAQ. Germline trimming cut 3 bases from V and 4 bases from J; bases unmatched to any gene: 6. CDR3 protein: CASSFKAGGNQPQHF. DNA for the CDR3: TGTGCCAGCAGCTTCAAAGCAGGGGGGAATCAGCCCCAGCATTTT.

About this clone itself: The same CDR3 arises from other DNA sequences in this sample as well. The J gene is TRBJ1-6, the V gene TRBV3-1 (or the pseudogene TRBV3-2), with TRBD1 as a possible D gene (5 bases). Germline assignment: CDR1 LGHDT and CDR2 YNNKEL (reference sequence). The V end lost 3 bases, the J end lost 6 bases, and 12 bases lay between the germline ends. There are 15 residues in the CDR3. The CDR3 nucleotides read TGTGCCAGCAGCCAGCTTCAGGGTGGTAATTCACCCCTCCACTTT. Translation: CASSQLQGGNSPLHF.

The J gene is TRBJ2-7, the V gene TRBV6-5, with 8 bases that match TRBD2. After removal of 8 bases from V and 6 bases from J, the junction contained 12 bases not matched to a gene. Germline CDR1 reads MNHEY; CDR2 reads SVGAGI. The CDR3 is made up of 14 amino acids. The CDR3 loop reads CASREVAGSVEQYF. Here the CDR3 DNA reads TGTGCCAGCCGGGAGGTAGCGGGGTCCGTCGAGCAGTACTTC.

This clone occurred once. The chain recombines TRBV4-2 with TRBJ2-7; D unclear. V lost 0 bases, J lost 6 bases, and 9 bases lay in between. The CDR3 length is 13 residues. Germline loops: CDR1 LGHNA, CDR2 YNFKEQ. CDR3 residues: CASSQDLLGEQYF. DNA for the CDR3: TGTGCCAGCAGCCAAGATCTGCTAGGCGAGCAGTACTTC.

The gene calls are TRBV12-3 or TRBV12-4 and TRBJ2-3; 7 bases agree with TRBD1. This CDR3 comprises 13 residues. With V trimmed by 1 base and J by 7 bases, 2 bases remained unmatched. The CDR3: CASSLGDRYTQYF. The CDR3 bases are TGTGCCAGCAGTTTAGGGGACAGATATACGCAGTATTTT.

The gene calls are TRBV4-1 and TRBJ1-5; D is ambiguous. This CDR3 contains 16 residues. In germline, CDR1 is MGHRA, CDR2 YSYEKL. Trimming cost V 3 bases and J 4 bases, with 16 bases left between them. The DNA of the CDR3 is TGCGCCAGCAGCCAGGTTGCCGGGAGCGCGAATCAGCCCCAGCATTTT. This codes for CASSQVAGSANQPQHF.

The chain links TRBV10-2 to TRBJ2-7; D uncertain. V lost 6 bases, J lost 5 bases, and 11 bases lay in between. This CDR3 is 12 amino acids long. CDR1 is WSHSY and CDR2 is SAAADI in the germline V gene. This chain's CDR3 is CASRQSQHEQYF. The CDR3 coding sequence is TGCGCCAGCAGACAGAGCCAGCACGAGCAGTACTTC.

V usage is TRBV7-2 and J usage is TRBJ1-6, with 7 bases aligning to TRBD1. Germline CDR1 is SGHTA and CDR2 is FQGNSA. This CDR3 spans 16 amino acids. The junction had 3 bases not matched to a gene; V was cut back by 0 bases and J by 4 bases. For the CDR3, the DNA is TGTGCCAGCAGCTTAGCCCCGACAGGGTATAATTCACCCCTCCACTTT. This sequence encodes CASSLAPTGYNSPLHF.

The chain couples TRBV12-3 or TRBV12-4 to TRBJ2-6; D unclear. The CDR3 is 13 amino acids. V shed 6 bases and J shed 1 base, with 4 bases lying between them. The CDR3 DNA follows: TGTGCCAGCAGCTATTCTGGGGCCAACGTCCTGACTTTC. It is translated as CASSYSGANVLTF.

J is TRBJ1-5 and V is TRBV2; D gene ambiguous. V was clipped by 3 bases and J by 3 bases, with 6 bases between them. The V gene's germline CDR1 is SNHLY and CDR2 FYNNEI. This CDR3 has 13 amino acids. The CDR3 coding sequence is TGTGCCAGCAGTGACCAGTTCAATCAGCCCCAGCATTTT. It is translated as CASSDQFNQPQHF.

The CDR3 spells CASSPRDQPQHF. Written as DNA, the CDR3 is TGTGCCAGTAGTCCCAGGGATCAGCCCCAGCATTTT. The V call is TRBV19, the J call TRBJ1-5; perhaps TRBD1 as D (5 bases). Trimming took 5 bases from V and 5 from J, leaving 7 bases between them. Germline V gene lookup returns CDR1 LNHDA and CDR2 SQIVND (reference sequence). The CDR3 loop spans 12 amino acids.

This sequence joins TRBV18 and TRBJ2-5; D is possibly TRBD2 (6 bases). The germline V gene has CDR1 KGHSH and CDR2 LQKENI. Trimming took 2 bases from V and 7 from J, leaving 8 bases between them. This CDR3 contains 12 residues. The CDR3, as DNA: TGTGCCAGCTCACCAGACGGGGGGACCCAGTACTTC. It encodes CASSPDGGTQYF.

The chain carries TRBV11-3 and TRBJ1-1, with D perhaps TRBD1 (6 bases). The V and J ends lost 5 bases and 3 bases respectively, with 19 bases between them. This CDR3 has 16 amino acids. Germline-derived CDR1 and CDR2 are SGHNT and YENEEA. This chain's CDR3 is CASSRSVGGLDTEAFF. The CDR3 bases are TGTGCCAGCAGCCGTTCGGTCGGGGGGCTGGACACTGAAGCTTTCTTT.